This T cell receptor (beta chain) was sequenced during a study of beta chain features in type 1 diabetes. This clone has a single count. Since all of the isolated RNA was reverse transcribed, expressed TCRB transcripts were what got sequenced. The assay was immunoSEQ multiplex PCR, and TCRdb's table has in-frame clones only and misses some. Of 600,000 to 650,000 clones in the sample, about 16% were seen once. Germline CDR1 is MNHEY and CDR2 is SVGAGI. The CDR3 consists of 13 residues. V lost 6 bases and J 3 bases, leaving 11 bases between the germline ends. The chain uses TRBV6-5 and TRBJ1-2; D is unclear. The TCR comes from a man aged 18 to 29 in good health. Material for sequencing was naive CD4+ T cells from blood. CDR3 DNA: TGTGCCAGCAGAGACCAAGGGCACTATGGCTACACCTTC. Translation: CASRDQGHYGYTF.